This T cell receptor beta chain derives from a study of graft-versus-host responses after intestinal transplantation. For the study at large: Grafts that recipients had were multivisceral, liver-intestinal, or isolated intestinal transplants. Every recipient had anti-thymocyte globulin induction and 2 to 4 years of tacrolimus plus steroids.

The authors seeded about 200,000 CFSE-labeled responder cells together with about 200,000 irradiated stimulator cells tagged with violet dye. Responder cells that were proliferating and CFSE-low, both CD3+CD4+ and CD3+CD8+, were sorted after the reaction. The table came from immunoSEQ multiplex PCR; TCRdb's copy has only in-frame clones and leaves some out. The sample contains about 8,000 clones, about a third of which appear only once. The junction had 7 bases not matched to a gene; V was cut back by 5 bases and J by 3 bases. There are 18 residues in the CDR3. CDR1 SSHAT and CDR2 FNYEAQ come from the germline V gene (reference sequence).

The origin of this receptor is a human patient who received an intestinal transplant. V and J are TRBV7-7 and TRBJ2-2; 15 bases are a match to TRBD2. This specimen was alloreactive CD8+ T cells from a mixed lymphocyte reaction culture, taken before intestinal transplant. Subset noted: CFSE-low proliferating T cells sorted from roughly six-day pre-transplant mixed lymphocyte reaction (GvH or HvG direction). In nucleotides, the CDR3 is TGTGCCAGCAGCCCCTGGACTAGCGGGGGGGGGTACACCGGGGAGCTGTTTTTT. It codes for CASSPWTSGGGYTGELFF.